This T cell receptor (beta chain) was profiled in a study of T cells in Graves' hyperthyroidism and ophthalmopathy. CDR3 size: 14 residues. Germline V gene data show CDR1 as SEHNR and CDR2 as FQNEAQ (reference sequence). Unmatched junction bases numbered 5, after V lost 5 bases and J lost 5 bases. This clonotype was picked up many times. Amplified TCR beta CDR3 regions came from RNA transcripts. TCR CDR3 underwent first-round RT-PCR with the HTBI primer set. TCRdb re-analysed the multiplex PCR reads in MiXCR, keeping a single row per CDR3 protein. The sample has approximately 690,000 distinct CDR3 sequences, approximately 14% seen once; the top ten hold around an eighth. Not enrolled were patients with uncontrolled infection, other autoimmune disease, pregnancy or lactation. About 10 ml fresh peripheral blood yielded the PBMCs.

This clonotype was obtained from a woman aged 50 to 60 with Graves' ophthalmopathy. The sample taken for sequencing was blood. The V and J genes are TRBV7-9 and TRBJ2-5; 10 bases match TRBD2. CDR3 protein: CASSQGTSVETQYF. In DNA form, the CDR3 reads TGTGCCAGCAGCCAGGGGACTAGCGTGGAGACCCAGTACTTC.